This TCR beta chain was documented in a study of T cell responses to AZD1222 COVID-19 vaccine. Regarding the study as a whole: Targets within unmutated variant regions were reportedly found for nearly half of spike-specific TCRs. The study found vaccine-associated CD4 TCRs spanning spike, dominant at 160-218 and 743-854.

Germline CDR1 SGHVS, CDR2 FQNEAQ. The V gene end was trimmed by 4 bases and the J gene end by 5 bases; junction bases not matched to a gene: 14. The length of the CDR3 is 18 residues. The data were produced by immunoSEQ multiplex PCR, yet TCRdb's version contains in-frame clones alone and is incomplete. The sample shows approximately 130,000 clones, 88% of them seen only once. A single count supports this clone. Its cognate antigen is unknown. Whether given at about 4 or about 12 weeks, second doses were pooled. The rearrangement uses TRBV7-8 and TRBJ2-2; 9 nucleotides agree with TRBD2. The receptor comes from an adult who received the AZD1222 COVID-19 vaccine. The input for sequencing was peripheral blood, taken 28 days after the second AZD1222 dose. This CDR3 is CASSSRLAVPRGTGELFF. The CDR3 coding sequence is TGTGCCAGCAGCTCGAGACTAGCGGTCCCTCGAGGGACCGGGGAGCTGTTTTTT.